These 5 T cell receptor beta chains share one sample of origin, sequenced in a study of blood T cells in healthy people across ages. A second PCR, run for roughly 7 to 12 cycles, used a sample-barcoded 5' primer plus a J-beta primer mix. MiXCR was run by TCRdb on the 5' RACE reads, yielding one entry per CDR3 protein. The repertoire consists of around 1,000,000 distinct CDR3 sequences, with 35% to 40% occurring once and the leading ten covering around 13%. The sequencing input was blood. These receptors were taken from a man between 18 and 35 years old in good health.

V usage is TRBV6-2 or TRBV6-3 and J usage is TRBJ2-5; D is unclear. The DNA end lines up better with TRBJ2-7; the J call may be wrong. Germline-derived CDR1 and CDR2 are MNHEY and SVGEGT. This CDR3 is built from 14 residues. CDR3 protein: CASSYRAQTYEQYF. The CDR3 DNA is TGTGCCAGCAGTTATCGGGCCCAGACCTACGAGCAGTACTTC.

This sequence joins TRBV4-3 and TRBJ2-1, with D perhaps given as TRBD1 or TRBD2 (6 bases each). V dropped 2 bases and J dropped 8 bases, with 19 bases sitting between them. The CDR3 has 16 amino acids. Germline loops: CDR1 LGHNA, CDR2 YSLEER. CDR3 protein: CASSQLTRHGGHEQFF. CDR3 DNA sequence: TGCGCCAGCAGCCAACTTACCCGTCATGGGGGGCATGAGCAGTTCTTC.

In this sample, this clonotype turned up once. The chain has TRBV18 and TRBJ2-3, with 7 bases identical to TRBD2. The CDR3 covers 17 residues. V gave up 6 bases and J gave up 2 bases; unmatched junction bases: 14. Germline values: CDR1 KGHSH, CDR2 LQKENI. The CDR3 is CASSLRSAGLSTDTQYF. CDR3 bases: TGTGCCAGCTCCCTCCGCTCAGCGGGGTTATCCACAGATACGCAGTATTTT.

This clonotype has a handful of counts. The CDR3 nucleotides read TGTGCCAGTGGGAACGGGGGTAATCAGCCCCAGCATTTT. Amino acids: CASGNGGNQPQHF. The chain has TRBV12-3 or TRBV12-4 and TRBJ1-5, with D perhaps TRBD1 (5 bases). Trimming pared 9 bases from V and 4 bases from J, leaving 13 bases between. This CDR3 has 13 residues.

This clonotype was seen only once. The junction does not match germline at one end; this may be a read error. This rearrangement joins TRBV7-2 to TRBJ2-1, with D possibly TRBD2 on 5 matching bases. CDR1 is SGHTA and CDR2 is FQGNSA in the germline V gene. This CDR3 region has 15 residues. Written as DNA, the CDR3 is TGTGCCAGCAGCCTAGCTACGGTAACTGGCAATGAGCAGTTCTTC. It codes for CASSLATVTGNEQFF. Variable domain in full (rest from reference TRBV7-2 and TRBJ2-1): GAGVSQSPSNKVTEKGKDVELRCDPISGHTALYWYRQSLGQGLEFLIYFQGNSAPDKSGLPSDRFSAERTGGSVSTLTIQRTQQEDSAVYLCASSLATVTGNEQFFGPGTRLTVL.